Listed here are 2 T cell receptor beta chains from one sample, sequenced in a study of CD8 T cells in Susac syndrome. The RNA input was roughly 0.5 to 1 ug, and it was reverse transcribed with random hexamers. One entry per CDR3 protein results from TCRdb running MiXCR on the immunoSEQ multiplex PCR reads. The table shows 150,000 to 200,000 distinct CDR3 sequences, with 85% to 95% occurring only once. Sequencing was performed on CD4+ T cells from PBMCs. All receptors come from a human donor with Susac syndrome.

The chain combines TRBV2 with TRBJ2-7; D is unresolved. Trimming left V 3 bases short and J 4 bases short, with 13 bases between. The CDR3 has 14 residues. The germline V gene encodes CDR1 SNHLY and CDR2 FYNNEI. CDR3 nucleotides: TGTGCCAGCAGTGAGTCCCGGGTTTATTACGAGCAGTACTTC. Translation gives CASSESRVYYEQYF.

This clonotype occurred a few times. The chain has TRBV5-1 and TRBJ2-3; possibly TRBD2 for D (5 bases). Germline CDR1 reads SGHRS; CDR2 reads YFSETQ. The V gene lost 4 bases and the J gene lost 1 base, with 10 bases spanning the gap. The CDR3 length is 14 residues. CDR3 loop: CASSPSGGTDTQYF. CDR3 coding DNA: TGCGCCAGCAGCCCCTCCGGGGGCACAGATACGCAGTATTTT.